This T cell receptor (beta chain) was captured in a study of spatial heterogeneity in lung cancer. Study-level results: Higher tumor mutation counts went along with higher counts of expanded intratumoral alpha and beta TCRs.

By frequency in the sample, this clonotype is medium-sized. Its antigen is not identified. The time point was: sample taken at primary tumor resection. MiXCR was run by TCRdb on the 5' RACE reads, yielding one entry per CDR3 protein. The sample lists 3,500 to 4,500 distinct CDR3 sequences, 5% to 6.5% occurring once. Germline assignment: CDR1 MNHNS and CDR2 SASEGT. The CDR3 is 17 residues long. V lost 6 bases and J lost 1; bases outside the gene matches: 11. This sequence originates from a male donor with early-stage non-small cell lung cancer. The sample consisted of lung tumor tissue, taken at surgery. The rearrangement joins TRBV6-1 to TRBJ1-5; 8 bases are shared with TRBD1. CDR3 coding DNA: TGTGCCAGCAGCGCGGACAGGGACCGAGGGAGCAATCAGCCCCAGCATTTT. Protein product: CASSADRDRGSNQPQHF.